A selection of T cell receptor beta chains follows, all from one sample in a study of blood T cell repertoires in COVID-19. Method: immunoSEQ multiplex PCR; TCRdb's copy keeps in-frame clones and lacks some. The table includes around 42,000 clones, more than 70% detected once. The sequenced sample consisted of peripheral blood. The receptors come from a man between 65 and 79 years old with acute or convalescent COVID-19. Both conserved end residues are part of each CDR3. The D gene is left open where the match is weak. Size values are once, few and many counts, or a class for expanded clones, and some rows have none.

D gene	J gene	V gene	clone size	CDR3 DNA	CDR3 protein
TRBD1	TRBJ1-4	TRBV5-5	.	TGTGCCAGCAGCTTGGTCGGGACAGGGGAGGAAAAACTGTTTTTT	CASSLVGTGEEKLFF
.	TRBJ2-7	TRBV9	.	TGTGCCAGCAGCGTCTCTACAGGCTCCTACGAGCAGTACTTC	CASSVSTGSYEQYF
TRBD1	TRBJ1-2	TRBV7-9	once	TGTGCCAGCAGCTCGACCCCAGGGACAGGGGCAAACTATGGCTACACCTTC	CASSSTPGTGANYGYTF
.	TRBJ1-6	TRBV3-1/TRBV3-2	.	TGTGCCAGCAGCCAATCGGGTTCCTATAATTCACCCCTCCACTTT	CASSQSGSYNSPLHF
.	TRBJ1-1	TRBV3-1/TRBV3-2	.	TGTGCCAGCAGCCAAGAGAGTGAAGCTTTCTTT	CASSQESEAFF
.	TRBJ2-2	TRBV18	.	TGTGCCAGCTCACCACTTAGCGAGCTAAACACCGGGGAGCTGTTTTTT	CASSPLSELNTGELFF
.	TRBJ2-1	TRBV5-1	.	TGCGCCAGCAGCACGATCCCAGGGTTAGAGCAGTTCTTC	CASSTIPGLEQFF
.	TRBJ1-5	TRBV19	.	TGTGCCAGTAGTATTAAGAACAGACAGCCCCAGCATTTT	CASSIKNRQPQHF
TRBD1	TRBJ2-7	TRBV6-2/TRBV6-3	.	TGTGCCAGCAGTCGACAGGGAAGCTCCTACGAGCAGTACTTC	CASSRQGSSYEQYF
TRBD1	TRBJ1-2	TRBV19	.	TGTGCCAGTAGCCCCTTCTGGGGACAGAAGAAGGATGGCTACACCTTC	CASSPFWGQKKDGYTF
.	TRBJ1-4	TRBV9	.	TGTGCCAGCAGCGGCAGAACTAATGAAAAACTGTTTTTT	CASSGRTNEKLFF